Described below is a single T cell receptor beta chain sequence and its context. It has no known antigen specificity. Per-nucleotide qualities are absent, and no much larger clonotype sits a single base away. TCRbeta CDR3 regions were amplified from genomic DNA using the immunoSEQ Assay, a bias-controlled multiplex PCR. Concerning the study's data processing: Nucleated cell counts per sample were estimated from amplification of reference gene primers within the assay. Sequence reads were collapsed and filtered to measure the absolute abundance of every unique TCRbeta CDR3 rearrangement. For each sample, productive Simpson clonality was calculated by taking the square root of Simpson's diversity index across productive rearrangements. TCRdb stores this immuneACCESS table with in-frame sequences only. Part of the clones is absent; in the studies checked, under half of the shortfall reflects unresolved V genes, and no reason is known for the rest. V and J calls and clone size are given by that table; D and trimming were obtained from the DNA. The sample table records some 200,000 clones; approximately 79% of these occur just once. The ten largest make up over 13% of the sample.

This entry comes from a study of blood T cell repertoires in COVID-19 (dated by TCRdb to between 2020 and 2021). For context, the study as a whole: Samples from collaborators originated in the United States, Italy and Spain and spanned both the acute and convalescent phases of COVID-19. The repertoires were released in a freely available public database meant as a resource for research on the immune response to SARS-CoV-2. A de-identified subject ID, COVID-19 status, age in years and sex were almost always included in the sample metadata. The prospective study material was composed of cDNA or gDNA derived from T cells, B-cell-depleted T cells, or PBMCs. Subjects who had been exposed to COVID-19, were actively infected with it, or had recovered from it provided the deeply sampled blood TCRbeta repertoires that made up the dataset. Where available, HLA class I and class II types were taken from metadata supplied by the sample provider and were not determined by assay-based typing. Samples came from the ongoing ImmuneRACE study (first 160 participants) plus 1,254 subjects from 6 global collaborators.

Trimmed from V: 2 bases; trimmed from J: 1 base; junction bases lacking a gene match: 4. From the germline V gene (reference sequence), CDR1 is MNHEY and CDR2 is SMNVEV. Counted from cysteine to phenylalanine, this CDR3 has 15 amino acids. The retained sequence is limited to the CDR3, 45 bases, with the frame set at the first base. Study-wide conclusions, independent of this receptor: How much clinical and demographic metadata was included differed by source and by participant, and the metadata was provided uncurated.

Each collaborating institution followed its own protocols to collect whole blood in K2EDTA tubes. Collaborator samples were shipped for TCRbeta analysis as frozen whole blood, isolated PBMCs, or DNA extracted from either sample type. Recombination linked TRBV27 to TRBJ1-2; 7 nucleotides in the junction match TRBD1. This TCR came from a man aged 25 to 45 with active or convalescent COVID-19. The sequenced sample was peripheral blood. The DNA sequence follows: TGTGCCAGCAGTTTAGGGAGACAGGGTAACTATGGCTACACCTTC. It encodes CASSLGRQGNYGYTF.